The 22 T cell receptor beta chains below were found in one sample sequenced in a study of response to subunit inactivated influenza vaccine (dated by TCRdb to 2016 to 2019). Libraries were built with RT-PCR. Sequencing took place on an Illumina HiSeq 2500. TCRdb applied fastp at Q25 and MiXCR to the public reads, then kept only in-frame beta chains. Each record represents a unique CDR3 protein, reported with the most common genes and DNA among its rows. This sample has under 850,000 distinct CDR3 sequences in its table, and 18% of those were observed once. Together, the top ten hold approximately 10% of the sample. This specimen consisted of PBMCs from blood, obtained roughly 5 days after vaccination. The receptors were gathered from a man aged 45-65 years who received an inactivated influenza vaccine. Donor details come from another sample of the same person, matched by shared clones.

The rearrangement links TRBV11-1 to TRBJ2-3; TRBD2 matches 11 bases. The CDR3 totals 16 residues. Losses at the gene ends were 3 bases for V and 11 bases for J; bases not matched to a gene: 13. The germline CDR1 and CDR2 sequences are SGHAT and FQDESV (reference sequence). This CDR3 is CASSFGRDSGTSGQYF. DNA of the CDR3: TGTGCCAGCAGCTTCGGCCGGGACAGCGGGACTAGCGGGCAGTATTTT.

The rearrangement uses TRBV28 and TRBJ2-7, with 10 bases identical to TRBD1. The V gene's germline CDR1 is MDHEN and CDR2 SYDVKM. CDR3 length equals 16 residues. The ends lost 3 bases at V and 3 bases at J; junction bases unmatched: 8. CDR3 region: CASSLFLGQGNYEQYF. The DNA of the CDR3 is TGTGCCAGCAGTTTGTTTTTGGGACAGGGGAACTACGAGCAGTACTTC.

This clonotype was picked up many times. The chain combines TRBV20-1 with TRBJ2-1; the D is unclear. The germline V gene encodes CDR1 DFQATT and CDR2 SNEGSKA (reference sequence). The length of the CDR3 is 11 residues. Trimming took 0 bases from V and 7 from J, leaving 4 bases between them. The DNA of the CDR3 is TGCAGTGCTAGAGAGGATAATGAGCAGTTCTTC. It translates to CSAREDNEQFF.

V and J are TRBV20-1 and TRBJ1-2; D is unresolved. The V end was cut by 0 bases, the J end by 4 bases, with 12 bases between. This CDR3 has 14 amino acids. CDR1 and CDR2 (germline): DFQATT, SNEGSKA (reference sequence). The CDR3 sequence is CSARDGEGGYGYTF. The CDR3 coding sequence is TGCAGTGCTAGAGATGGTGAAGGCGGCTATGGCTACACCTTC.

This clonotype was seen only a few times. The rearrangement links TRBV3-1 to TRBJ2-2; D gene uncertain. This CDR3 contains 13 residues. Germline loops: CDR1 LGHDT, CDR2 YNNKEL (reference sequence). The ends were cut back, 4 bases at V and 5 bases at J, with 8 bases in the middle. The CDR3 region is CASSRFTTGELFF. CDR3 nucleotide sequence: TGTGCCAGCAGCCGCTTTACAACCGGGGAGCTGTTTTTT.

This clonotype was seen a few times. The V and J genes are TRBV12-3 or TRBV12-4 and TRBJ2-3; 11 nucleotides align to TRBD2. The CDR3 is made up of 16 amino acids. V shed 2 bases and J 3 bases; nucleotides not matched to a gene: 4. The CDR3 DNA reads as TGTGCCAGCAGTTTAAATCTAGCGGGGGGAACAGATACGCAGTATTTT. Its protein product is CASSLNLAGGTDTQYF.

This clonotype was seen a handful of times. V and J are TRBV12-5 and TRBJ2-1, with D hard to call. The CDR3 sequence is 12 residues long. Trimming pared 6 bases from V and 10 bases from J, leaving 13 bases between. The germline V gene encodes CDR1 LGHNT and CDR2 FRNRAP. The CDR3, as DNA: TGTGCTAGTGGCTCCGAGTGGCTGGAGCAGTTCTTC. Its translation: CASGSEWLEQFF.

This CDR3 reads CASSPPANSGNTIYF. Here the CDR3 DNA reads TGTGCCAGCTCACCACCAGCCAACTCTGGAAACACCATATATTTT. The rearrangement uses TRBV18 and TRBJ1-3; no clear D. The germline V gene encodes CDR1 KGHSH and CDR2 LQKENI. The CDR3 has 15 amino acids. V lost 0 bases to trimming and J lost 0 bases, with 6 bases between them.

J is TRBJ2-3 and V is TRBV4-1, with 10 positions matching TRBD2. The trim removed 2 bases at V and 3 bases at J, leaving 8 bases unmatched. Per germline, CDR1 MGHRA and CDR2 YSYEKL. The CDR3 covers 17 residues. The DNA for the CDR3 is TGCGCCAGCAGCCAAAATGTCCTAGCGGGGGCGACAGATACGCAGTATTTT. Its protein is CASSQNVLAGATDTQYF.

In its sample, this clonotype was seen a few times. The J gene is TRBJ2-3, the V gene TRBV5-1; D call uncertain. The CDR3 runs 14 residues. Germline loops: CDR1 SGHRS, CDR2 YFSETQ. Trimming took 2 bases from V and 0 from J, leaving 7 bases between them. CDR3 loop: CASSFFPSTDTQYF. The CDR3 DNA reads as TGCGCCAGCAGCTTTTTCCCTAGCACAGATACGCAGTATTTT.

This clonotype was seen more than once but under ten times. The chain couples TRBV29-1 to TRBJ2-1; D is uncertain. The CDR3 sequence is 11 residues long. Deletions cut 4 bases from V and 8 bases from J, with 9 bases between. Germline CDR1 is SQVTM and CDR2 is ANQGSEA. The CDR3 is CSVVGWDEQFF. The DNA of the CDR3 is TGCAGCGTTGTGGGTTGGGATGAGCAGTTCTTC.

This clonotype has just a few counts. J is TRBJ2-1 and V is TRBV25-1, with TRBD2 identical over 9 bases. From germline, CDR1 is MGHDK and CDR2 SYGVNS. The V and J ends lost 6 bases and 13 bases, in that order; junction bases with no gene match: 16. The length of the CDR3 is 15 residues. The CDR3 coding sequence is TGTGCCAGCAGGCCAACGGGGGGCGGGAGGGCCCTCCAGTTCTTC. Translation gives CASRPTGGGRALQFF. The variable domain in full, completed from reference TRBV25-1 and TRBJ2-1, reads EADIYQTPRYLVIGTGKKITLECSQTMGHDKMYWYQQDPGMELHLIHYSYGVNSTEKGDLSSESTVSRIRTEHFPLTLESARPSHTSQYLCASRPTGGGRALQFFGPGTRLTVL.

This clonotype has a count of ten or more. V and J are TRBV12-3 or TRBV12-4 and TRBJ1-5; D gene ambiguous. With 0 bases removed from V and 0 bases from J, the gap between germline ends came to 3 bases. CDR3 length equals 14 residues. DNA of the CDR3: TGTGCCAGCAGTTTAGCCTATAGCAATCAGCCCCAGCATTTT. Its translation: CASSLAYSNQPQHF.

This clonotype was observed a few times. The chain is built from TRBV7-8 and TRBJ2-2, with D uncertain. CDR3 length: 16 residues. The germline V gene encodes CDR1 SGHVS and CDR2 FQNEAQ. Trimming stripped 0 bases from V and 4 bases from J, with 12 bases between. The CDR3 here is CASSLAGQVFTGELFF. The CDR3, as DNA: TGTGCCAGCAGCTTAGCAGGGCAGGTGTTCACCGGGGAGCTGTTTTTT.

This sequence joins TRBV4-1 and TRBJ2-7; possibly TRBD1 for D (6 bases). Trimming took 4 bases from V and 2 from J, leaving 15 bases between them. Looked up from germline, CDR1 is MGHRA and CDR2 is YSYEKL. CDR3 length: 15 amino acids. CDR3 in DNA: TGCGCCAGCAGCCCTCGGACAGCCTCAACCTACGAGCAGTACTTC. Protein: CASSPRTASTYEQYF.

This clonotype was seen only once. The chain recombines TRBV20-1 with TRBJ2-7; 7 positions agree with TRBD2. J was trimmed by 6 bases and V by 0 bases; bases with no gene match: 8. Germline V gene sequence: CDR1 DFQATT, CDR2 SNEGSKA (reference sequence). The CDR3 runs 14 residues. The DNA of the CDR3 is TGCAGTGCTAGAGATCTCAGGGAGGGCGGCGAGCAGTACTTC. Translation gives CSARDLREGGEQYF.

The chain links TRBV5-1 to TRBJ2-3; D possibly uses TRBD1 or TRBD2 (6 bases each). The germline V and J ends were trimmed by 5 bases and 5 bases, with 15 bases remaining between them. CDR1 is SGHRS, CDR2 YFSETQ, per germline. CDR3 length equals 14 residues. As DNA, the CDR3 is TGCGCCAGCAGGGATGCCAGGGGAGGAGATACGCAGTATTTT. It specifies CASRDARGGDTQYF.

This clonotype was counted between two and nine times. The J gene is TRBJ2-7, the V gene TRBV6-2 or TRBV6-3, with D hard to call. The CDR3 has 15 residues. Germline V CDR1 and CDR2: MNHEY, SVGEGT. The V end lost 6 bases, the J end lost 5 bases, and 20 bases lay between the germline ends. The CDR3 bases are TGTGCCAGCAGCCAGACTCATAACCCTCTGAACGAGCAGTACTTC. It is translated as CASSQTHNPLNEQYF.

This chain connects TRBV28 to TRBJ2-3; 11 bases agree with TRBD2. The CDR3 spans 16 residues. V lost 7 bases, J lost 3 bases, and 9 bases stayed unmatched. In germline, CDR1 is MDHEN, CDR2 SYDVKM. CDR3 residues: CASTPPASGRTDTQYF. The CDR3 bases are TGTGCCAGCACTCCCCCGGCTAGCGGGAGGACAGATACGCAGTATTTT.

V gene TRBV20-1 combines with J gene TRBJ2-3; D might be TRBD2 (6 bases). This CDR3 region has 16 residues. Germline V gene lookup returns CDR1 DFQATT and CDR2 SNEGSKA (reference sequence). V was clipped by 0 bases and J by 1 base, with 14 bases between them. CDR3 loop: CSARDFARGRTDTQYF. As DNA, the CDR3 is TGCAGTGCTAGAGATTTCGCGCGGGGCCGCACAGATACGCAGTATTTT.

This clonotype came up a few times. The chain links TRBV2 to TRBJ2-1; no definite D call. Germline values: CDR1 SNHLY, CDR2 FYNNEI. With 4 bases removed from V and 7 bases from J, the gap between germline ends came to 8 bases. The CDR3 totals 12 residues. CDR3 amino acids: CASSVELNEQFF. The CDR3, as DNA: TGTGCCAGCAGTGTGGAGCTAAATGAGCAGTTCTTC.

This rearrangement joins TRBV27 to TRBJ1-1; maybe TRBD1 (6 bases). The CDR3 totals 14 residues. V shed 6 bases and J shed 7 bases, with 18 bases lying between them. Per the germline V gene, CDR1 is MNHEY and CDR2 is SMNVEV (reference sequence). CDR3: CASSVTGSLSEAFF. The CDR3 DNA reads TGTGCCAGCAGCGTCACAGGGAGCCTAAGTGAAGCTTTCTTT.